These T cell receptor beta chains were read from a single sample in a study of T-cell memory formation after mild COVID-19. TCRdb passed the 5' RACE reads through MiXCR, listing each CDR3 protein once. In the table there are roughly 600,000 distinct CDR3 sequences, around 17% of which are singletons. Sequencing was done on a sample of PBMCs or a T cell subset sorted from them (not recorded which). Receptors originate from an adult woman who had mild COVID-19 (a few samples of this study predate the infection). Cell type and time point are not known. Both conserved end residues are part of each CDR3. Fields, in order: V gene, J gene, CDR3 protein.

TRBV4-2,TRBJ2-2,CASSPPGQVFTPSYGELFF
TRBV6-2/TRBV6-3,TRBJ2-1,CASRGEGLINEQFF
TRBV7-8,TRBJ2-2,CASSLAIRGSHTGELFF
TRBV19,TRBJ2-1,CASSMGAGTSYNEQFF
TRBV4-3,TRBJ2-1,CASSQDPTSGRPPYNEQFF
TRBV9,TRBJ1-2,CASRDSEGGYTF
TRBV6-1,TRBJ2-7,CASSDLGTGSIEQYF
TRBV7-9,TRBJ1-1,CASRPSRGQNTEAFF
TRBV2,TRBJ1-1,CASSYTREQVVAEAFF
TRBV4-1,TRBJ1-5,CASSQDAPRTRLANQPQHF
TRBV3-1,TRBJ2-4,CASSQEGLVAKNIQYF
TRBV4-1,TRBJ2-1,CASSLRGKGEAEQFF
TRBV19,TRBJ2-3,CASSGGRNRNTDTQYF
TRBV2,TRBJ2-1,CASKRAMTQFF
TRBV20-1,TRBJ2-7,CSAPRTGRYEQYF
TRBV3-1,TRBJ2-5,CASSLLQWARPRTQYF
TRBV29-1,TRBJ2-5,CSVKPPTLGAQYF
TRBV10-3,TRBJ2-1,CAISESMGGGSYNEQFF
TRBV4-1,TRBJ2-5,CASSQESLGLAGSQETQYF
TRBV20-1,TRBJ2-1,CSARFPVASSQEIHSYNEQFF
TRBV7-2,TRBJ2-5,CASSLEWPSGGGETQYF
TRBV19,TRBJ1-5,CASSNRGQSKPQHF
TRBV11-3,TRBJ2-1,CASSLDSGGEQFF
TRBV7-6,TRBJ2-1,CASSRLGSQGKFF
TRBV20-1,TRBJ1-5,CSARVGGIDNQPQHF
TRBV5-1,TRBJ2-7,CASSRDGNSYEQYF
TRBV7-9,TRBJ1-1,CASTPRGARWTEAFF
TRBV7-3,TRBJ2-1,CASSLTRDSDEQFF
TRBV7-9,TRBJ2-1,CAVGREGAYNEQFF
TRBV6-6,TRBJ1-1,CASSPSGTGATEAFF
TRBV12-3/TRBV12-4,TRBJ2-5,CASSLLKGPGTAQETQYF
TRBV5-6,TRBJ1-2,CASSLAGRAGSYTF
TRBV3-1,TRBJ2-2,CASSQEHFSGELFF
TRBV6-2/TRBV6-3,TRBJ2-3,CASTTVGFTDTQYF
TRBV7-2,TRBJ2-2,CASSLVGSSGKSGELFF
TRBV12-3/TRBV12-4,TRBJ2-7,CASRTSGINEQYF
TRBV10-3,TRBJ2-7,CATTQGADHYEQYF